The rows below give T cell receptor beta chains drawn from one sample of a study of blood T cell repertoires in COVID-19. Some clones are missing from TCRdb's copy, which holds only in-frame ones; the method was immunoSEQ multiplex PCR. Of 250,000 to 300,000 clones in the sample, roughly 90% were seen once. Specimen: peripheral blood. Receptors were obtained from a woman in her 30s with COVID-19, enrolled during active disease. Both conserved end residues are part of each CDR3. A D gene is named only where the DNA matches it firmly. Size is omitted from some rows. Given values are once, few, many or a class for expanded clones.

V gene,clone size,J gene,D gene,CDR3 protein,CDR3 DNA
TRBV4-2,NA,TRBJ2-7,NA,CASSQGSLGEQYF,TGTGCCAGCAGCCAGGGGAGTCTTGGCGAGCAGTACTTC
TRBV6-2/TRBV6-3,NA,TRBJ2-7,TRBD2,CASSYYGGTSYEQYF,TGTGCCAGCAGTTACTACGGGGGGACGTCCTACGAGCAGTACTTC
TRBV6-2/TRBV6-3,NA,TRBJ2-1,NA,CASSYSIGSSYNEQFF,TGTGCCAGCAGTTACTCCATTGGGAGCTCCTACAATGAGCAGTTCTTC
TRBV6-5,NA,TRBJ2-2,NA,CASSYGGLTGELFF,TGTGCCAGCAGTTACGGAGGTTTAACCGGGGAGCTGTTTTTT
TRBV9,NA,TRBJ2-1,NA,CASSLQENNEQFF,TGTGCCAGCAGCTTACAGGAGAACAATGAGCAGTTCTTC
TRBV2,NA,TRBJ2-1,TRBD2,CASSQALAGGGSYNEQFF,TGTGCCAGCAGCCAGGCCCTAGCGGGAGGGGGCTCCTACAATGAGCAGTTCTTC
TRBV29-1,NA,TRBJ2-7,TRBD2,CSVEREGPTYEQYF,TGCAGCGTCGAGCGGGAGGGCCCTACCTACGAGCAGTACTTC
TRBV28,NA,TRBJ1-5,TRBD1,CATSGTDNLNQPQHF,TGTGCCACTTCCGGGACAGATAATCTCAATCAGCCCCAGCATTTT
TRBV7-2,NA,TRBJ1-2,NA,CASSPDWGGRGYTF,TGTGCCAGCAGCCCAGACTGGGGGGGCCGCGGCTACACCTTC
TRBV6-1,few,TRBJ2-7,NA,CASSEAVNFSYEQYF,TGTGCCAGCAGTGAAGCAGTTAACTTCTCCTACGAGCAGTACTTC
TRBV6-2/TRBV6-3,NA,TRBJ2-7,NA,CASSYMPGEQYF,TGTGCCAGCAGTTATATGCCGGGCGAGCAGTACTTC
TRBV5-4,NA,TRBJ2-1,TRBD2,CASSTSVSGGNEQFF,TGTGCCAGCAGTACTAGCGTTTCAGGAGGCAATGAGCAGTTCTTC
TRBV7-2,NA,TRBJ2-5,NA,CASSASGVETQYF,TGTGCCAGCAGCGCCTCAGGGGTTGAGACCCAGTACTTC
TRBV11-2,few,TRBJ1-6,TRBD1,CASSSMDRGYSPLHF,TGTGCCAGCAGCTCGATGGACAGGGGATATTCACCCCTCCACTTT
TRBV11-2,NA,TRBJ2-7,TRBD1,CASSLGWDSSYEQYF,TGTGCCAGCAGCTTAGGGTGGGACAGTTCCTACGAGCAGTACTTC
TRBV7-3,few,TRBJ2-1,TRBD2,CASSLRASGFPHNEQFF,TGTGCCAGCAGCTTAAGGGCTAGCGGTTTCCCCCACAATGAGCAGTTCTTC
TRBV20-1,NA,TRBJ1-3,NA,CSASNIGNTIYF,TGCAGTGCTAGTAACATCGGAAACACCATATATTTT
TRBV28,NA,TRBJ2-7,NA,CASSTHRVSPSYEQYF,TGTGCCAGCAGTACTCACAGGGTTTCCCCGTCCTACGAGCAGTACTTC
TRBV28,NA,TRBJ2-6,NA,CASSLEPSGANVLTF,TGTGCCAGCAGTTTAGAGCCCTCTGGGGCCAACGTCCTGACTTTC
TRBV10-3,NA,TRBJ1-3,TRBD1,CAIRPTGAGNTIYF,TGTGCCATCAGGCCGACAGGGGCTGGAAACACCATATATTTT
TRBV5-5,NA,TRBJ1-2,NA,CASSYEPTGPYGYTF,TGTGCCAGCAGCTACGAACCGACAGGACCCTATGGCTACACCTTC
TRBV18,NA,TRBJ2-2,TRBD2,CASSTRTSRDTGELFF,TGTGCCAGCTCAACTAGGACTAGCAGGGACACCGGGGAGCTGTTTTTT
TRBV7-3,NA,TRBJ2-1,TRBD2,CASSLTPGLAYNEQFF,TGTGCCAGCAGCTTAACTCCCGGACTAGCCTACAATGAGCAGTTCTTC
TRBV30,NA,TRBJ1-5,NA,CAWSVPHLSNQPQHF,TGTGCCTGGAGTGTACCCCATCTAAGCAATCAGCCCCAGCATTTT
TRBV6-4,NA,TRBJ1-2,TRBD1,CASSEGQGGYGYTF,TGTGCCAGCAGTGAGGGACAGGGAGGCTATGGCTACACCTTC
TRBV3-1/TRBV3-2,once,TRBJ2-7,TRBD2,CASSQGWASGYEQYF,TGTGCCAGCAGCCAAGGGTGGGCTAGCGGATACGAGCAGTACTTC
TRBV4-3,NA,TRBJ1-1,TRBD1,CASSQVLGTGGGSEAFF,TGCGCCAGCAGCCAAGTTCTGGGGACAGGGGGCGGGAGCGAAGCTTTCTTT
TRBV6-5,NA,TRBJ2-7,TRBD1,CASSPQGYEQYF,TGTGCCAGCAGTCCACAGGGGTACGAGCAGTACTTC